The 3 T cell receptor beta chains below all came from one sample that was sequenced in a study of identical twins. MiXCR, run by TCRdb on the 5' RACE reads, gives a single entry per CDR3 protein. Of 400,000 to 500,000 distinct CDR3 sequences listed, 13% to 15% were seen once; the top ten hold 0.98%. This same sample was also taken into another study, of yellow fever vaccine responses in identical twins.

Sequenced input: CD4+ T cells sorted from blood. The source is a woman aged 18-29 years in good health.

This clonotype turned up a few times. The conserved final phenylalanine or tryptophan is absent from the CDR3, which likely points to a read error. CDR3 coding DNA: TGTGCCAGCAGCTTAGTAGTCTCCCAAGAGACCCAGTACCTC. Its protein is CASSLVVSQETQYL. The genes are TRBV7-2 and TRBJ2-5; D gene uncertain. Trimming shortened V by 1 base and J by 1 base, and 7 bases separated the two germline ends. Germline V gene data show CDR1 as SGHTA and CDR2 as FQGNSA. This CDR3 has 14 residues.

The chain couples TRBV18 to TRBJ2-3; no reliable D call. V dropped 1 base and J dropped 1 base, with 18 bases sitting between them. CDR3 size: 18 residues. Germline V gene data show CDR1 as KGHSH and CDR2 as LQKENI. The CDR3 DNA reads TGTGCCAGCTCACCACAGCAGGTTGAAGGACGGGGCACAGATACGCAGTATTTT. It encodes CASSPQQVEGRGTDTQYF.

The rearrangement links TRBV5-1 to TRBJ2-4, with 7 bases matching TRBD1. Unmatched junction bases numbered 6, after V lost 0 bases and J lost 0 bases. Germline CDR1 is SGHRS and CDR2 is YFSETQ. This CDR3 spans 17 amino acids. The CDR3, as DNA: TGCGCCAGCAGCTTGGCCGGGACAGATCTAGCCAAAAACATTCAGTACTTC. Translation gives CASSLAGTDLAKNIQYF.